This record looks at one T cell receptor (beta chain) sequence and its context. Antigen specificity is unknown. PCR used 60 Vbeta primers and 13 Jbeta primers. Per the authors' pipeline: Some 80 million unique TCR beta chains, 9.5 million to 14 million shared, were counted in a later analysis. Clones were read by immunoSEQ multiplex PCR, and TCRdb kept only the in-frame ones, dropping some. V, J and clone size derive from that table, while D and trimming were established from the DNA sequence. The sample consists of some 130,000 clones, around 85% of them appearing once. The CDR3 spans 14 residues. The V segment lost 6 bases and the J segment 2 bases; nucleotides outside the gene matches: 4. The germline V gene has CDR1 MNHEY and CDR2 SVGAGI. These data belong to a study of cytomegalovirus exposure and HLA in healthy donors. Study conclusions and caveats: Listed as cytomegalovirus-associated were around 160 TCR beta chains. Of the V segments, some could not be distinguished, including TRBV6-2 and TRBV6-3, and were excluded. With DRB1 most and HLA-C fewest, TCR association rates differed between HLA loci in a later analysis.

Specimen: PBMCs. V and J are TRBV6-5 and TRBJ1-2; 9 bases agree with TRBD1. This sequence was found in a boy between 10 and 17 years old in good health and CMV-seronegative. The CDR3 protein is CASSLGQGNYGYTF. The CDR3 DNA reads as TGTGCCAGCAGCCTCGGACAGGGGAACTATGGCTACACCTTC.